One T cell receptor beta chain is described in this entry. Assay: immunoSEQ multiplex PCR; the TCRdb copy retains only in-frame clones and omits some. Among about 220,000 clones listed, 65% to 90% were seen once. This CDR3 comprises 15 residues. The V segment lost 6 bases and the J segment 5 bases; nucleotides outside the gene matches: 10. Germline V lookup: CDR1 MNHEY, CDR2 SVGAGI. The data were obtained in a study of blood T cell repertoires in COVID-19. Study summary: Samples came from the United States, Italy and Spain, spanning acute and convalescent COVID-19.

The origin of this receptor is a woman aged 70-85 years with COVID-19, enrolled during active disease. The specimen sequenced was peripheral blood. J is TRBJ1-1 and V is TRBV6-5, with TRBD1 matching over 9 bases. Here the CDR3 reads CASRHLTGGSTEAFF. In DNA form, the CDR3 reads TGTGCCAGCAGGCACCTGACAGGGGGGAGTACTGAAGCTTTCTTT.